The 27 T cell receptor beta chains below were found in one sample sequenced in a study of CDR3 diversity in severe acne. MiXCR was run by TCRdb on the PCR reads, yielding one entry per CDR3 protein. The sample lists fewer than 100,000 distinct CDR3 sequences, 51% occurring once. Source material: blood. Every receptor here comes from a male donor in good health, without acne.

Details on this clonotype: The CDR3 does not close with the conserved phenylalanine or tryptophan, likely indicating a read error. V is TRBV5-1 and J is TRBJ2-7; maybe TRBD1 (5 bases). This CDR3 region has 14 residues. With 0 bases removed from V and 1 base from J, the gap between germline ends came to 8 bases. The germline gives CDR1 SGHRS, CDR2 YFSETQ. This CDR3 reads CASSLEQASYEQYS. CDR3 in DNA: TGCGCCAGCAGCTTGGAACAGGCTTCCTACGAGCAGTACTCC.

V and J are TRBV9 and TRBJ2-2; D remains unclear. V was clipped by 0 bases and J by 4 bases, with 4 bases between them. CDR1 is SGDLS, CDR2 YYNGEE, per germline. This CDR3 spans 13 amino acids. This chain's CDR3 is CASSVGFTGELFF. DNA for the CDR3: TGTGCCAGCAGCGTAGGATTCACCGGGGAGCTGTTTTTT.

This clonotype was recorded at least ten times. This sequence joins TRBV7-6 and TRBJ2-1; no clear D gene. Trimming pared 5 bases from V and 8 bases from J, leaving 13 bases between. The CDR3 consists of 13 residues. CDR1 SGHVS and CDR2 FNYEAQ come from the germline V gene. The CDR3 DNA reads as TGTGCCAGCAGCCCGACGCGGAGATATGAGCAGTTCTTC. Protein product: CASSPTRRYEQFF.

This clonotype is medium-sized by share. The rearrangement uses TRBV10-1 and TRBJ2-1; 9 positions agree with TRBD2. Germline V gene lookup returns CDR1 WNHNN and CDR2 SYGVQD (reference sequence). Trimming removed 6 bases from V and 6 bases from J; junction bases left unmatched: 3. The CDR3 length is 13 residues. The CDR3 protein is CASSLAGINEQFF. The CDR3 DNA sequence: TGCGCCAGCAGCCTAGCGGGGATCAATGAGCAGTTCTTC.

The chain couples TRBV7-9 to TRBJ2-7, with D unclear. The CDR3 runs 14 residues. Per the germline V gene, CDR1 is SEHNR and CDR2 is FQNEAQ (reference sequence). Trimming removed 1 base from V and 3 bases from J, with 10 bases in between. The CDR3: CASSLVSGIYEQYF. The CDR3 coding sequence is TGTGCCAGCAGCTTAGTGTCTGGGATCTACGAGCAGTACTTC.

Turning to this clonotype: Being one base from a much bigger clone, this may be a read error. The rearrangement uses TRBV29-1 and TRBJ2-7, with D perhaps matching TRBD1 (6 bases). The CDR3 extends over 12 amino acids. Per germline, CDR1 SQVTM and CDR2 ANQGSEA. Between the trimmed V and J ends, which lost 5 bases and 4 bases, there was a span of 12 bases. The CDR3 DNA reads as TGCAGCGTTCAGGGCAGGGGTTACGAGCAGTACTTC. Residues: CSVQGRGYEQYF.

This clonotype was seen more than once but under ten times. The chain recombines TRBV24-1 with TRBJ1-5; no reliable D call. Germline lookup yields CDR1 KGHDR and CDR2 SFDVKD. Trimming took 2 bases from V and 5 from J, leaving 15 bases between them. CDR3 length equals 16 residues. CDR3: CATSDSGLDPYQPQHF. CDR3 nucleotides: TGTGCCACCAGTGATTCGGGTCTAGATCCCTATCAGCCCCAGCATTTT.

The chain is built from TRBV7-9 and TRBJ2-2; 7 nucleotides match TRBD1. CDR1 and CDR2 (germline): SEHNR, FQNEAQ (reference sequence). The trim removed 2 bases at V and 6 bases at J, leaving 6 bases unmatched. CDR3 length equals 15 residues. CDR3 loop: CASSLSPGGAGELFF. The CDR3 region has the DNA TGTGCCAGCAGCTTATCGCCAGGGGGTGCCGGGGAGCTGTTTTTT.

This chain connects TRBV7-2 to TRBJ2-1; maybe TRBD2 (7 bases). The CDR3 length is 16 residues. Germline CDR1 reads SGHTA; CDR2 reads FQGNSA. Trimming cost V 4 bases and J 7 bases, with 20 bases left between them. The CDR3 nucleotides read TGTGCCAGCAGCTGGGGTAGTGGGGGGGCGGCAAATGAGCAGTTCTTC. This gives the protein CASSWGSGGAANEQFF.

This chain uses TRBV5-1 with TRBJ2-7, with 8 bases aligning to TRBD1. V lost 4 bases to trimming and J lost 6 bases; unmatched junction nucleotides: 12. CDR1 and CDR2 (germline): SGHRS, YFSETQ. This CDR3 has 15 residues. CDR3 bases: TGCGCCAGCAGCCGAGGGGACAGGACTCTCTCCGAGCAGTACTTC. Translated: CASSRGDRTLSEQYF.

The CDR3 is CASSPQPGLAILANTGELFF. In nucleotides, the CDR3 is TGTGCCAGTAGTCCCCAGCCGGGACTAGCTATCCTCGCGAACACCGGGGAGCTGTTTTTT. The genes are TRBV19 and TRBJ2-2, with 9 bases matching TRBD2. Germline CDR1 LNHDA, CDR2 SQIVND (reference sequence). V shed 5 bases, J shed 0 bases, and the junction held 16 bases outside the gene matches. The CDR3 sequence is 20 residues long.

The chain recombines TRBV27 with TRBJ1-2; no firm D call. CDR1 and CDR2 from the germline V gene are MNHEY and SMNVEV (reference sequence). Trimming left V 10 bases short and J 8 bases short, with 14 bases between. This CDR3 is 11 amino acids long. The CDR3 is CATSKLRGYTF. For the CDR3, the DNA is TGTGCCACATCCAAACTTAGGGGCTACACCTTC.

With regard to this clonotype: An end of the junction differs from the germline gene, which may be a read error. The CDR3 reads CATSELPWAAHHF. In nucleotides, the CDR3 is TGTGCCACCAGTGAGTTGCCCTGGGCAGCCCATCATTTT. The chain joins TRBV24-1 to TRBJ1-5; D not certain. This CDR3 region has 13 residues. From germline, CDR1 is KGHDR and CDR2 SFDVKD.

The chain has TRBV5-1 and TRBJ1-4; possibly TRBD1 for D (6 bases). V lost 4 bases and J lost 7, with 14 bases in between. The CDR3 has 14 residues. Germline V CDR1 and CDR2: SGHRS, YFSETQ. CDR3 loop: CASSPGWGREKLFF. The CDR3 bases are TGCGCCAGCAGCCCGGGATGGGGGCGTGAAAAACTGTTTTTT. The complete variable domain, with remaining parts taken from reference TRBV5-1 and TRBJ1-4, reads KAGVTQTPRYLIKTRGQQVTLSCSPISGHRSVSWYQQTPGQGLQFLFEYFSETQRNKGNFPGRFSGRQFSNSRSEMNVSTLELGDSALYLCASSPGWGREKLFFGSGTQLSVL.

As regards this clonotype: Here the CDR3 omits its conserved ending phenylalanine or tryptophan, so a read error is the likely source. The DNA is left out, because the CDR3 cannot be placed on it with certainty; the CDR3 is given as TCRdb lists it. The rearrangement uses TRBV24-1 and TRBJ2-1; TRBD1, the table's D call, lacks a check against the DNA. CDR1 is KGHDR and CDR2 is SFDVKD in the germline V gene. The CDR3 contains 13 residues when both ends are counted. CDR3 residues: CATSGMQGYTFGS.

This sequence joins TRBV15 and TRBJ1-4, with D possibly matching TRBD1 (5 bases). CDR3 length: 13 amino acids. Looked up from germline, CDR1 is LNHNV and CDR2 is YYDKDF (reference sequence). V shed 3 bases and J shed 8 bases, with 10 bases lying between them. The CDR3 is CATSSQGSEKLFF. Written as DNA, the CDR3 is TGTGCCACCAGCAGCCAGGGATCGGAAAAACTGTTTTTT.

This clonotype was detected a few times. The final CDR3 position lacks the conserved phenylalanine or tryptophan, pointing to a likely read error. The chain combines TRBV7-2 with TRBJ2-5; D gene ambiguous. Germline V CDR1 and CDR2: SGHTA, FQGNSA. The CDR3 has 13 residues. The V end was cut by 5 bases, the J end by 0 bases, with 7 bases between. The CDR3 bases are TGTGCCAGCAGCCGCGATGACCAAGAGACCCAGTACCTC. As protein: CASSRDDQETQYL.

This clonotype came up many times. The chain recombines TRBV5-8 with TRBJ2-5; 9 nucleotides agree with TRBD2. The CDR3 has 15 residues. CDR1 SGHTS and CDR2 YDEGEE come from the germline V gene. Losses at the gene ends were 3 bases for V and 0 bases for J; bases not matched to a gene: 3. The CDR3 protein is CASSWGLAHQETQYF. The CDR3, as DNA: TGTGCCAGCAGCTGGGGACTAGCCCACCAAGAGACCCAGTACTTC.

In this sample, this clonotype turned up many times. The chain uses TRBV9 and TRBJ1-2; possible D gene TRBD1, 5 bases. CDR3 length equals 14 residues. CDR1 and CDR2 from the germline V gene are SGDLS and YYNGEE. V lost 6 bases to trimming and J lost 2 bases, with 14 bases between them. The CDR3 region has the DNA TGTGCCAGCAAACCTCAGGAGGGGAACTATGGCTACACCTTC. This codes for CASKPQEGNYGYTF.

There are a few counts of this clonotype. V gene TRBV7-9 combines with J gene TRBJ2-7; D is unclear. Trimming shortened V by 3 bases and J by 2 bases, and 11 bases separated the two germline ends. CDR1 and CDR2 (germline): SEHNR, FQNEAQ (reference sequence). This CDR3 contains 14 residues. CDR3 in amino acids: CASSFTGRTYEQYF. CDR3 nucleotides: TGTGCCAGCAGCTTCACCGGCAGAACCTACGAGCAGTACTTC.

This clonotype was observed many times. The rearrangement uses TRBV30 and TRBJ2-1; no clear D gene. The CDR3 is 11 residues long. CDR1 and CDR2 (germline): GTSNPN, SVGIG (reference sequence). With 0 bases removed from V and 7 bases from J, the gap between germline ends came to 4 bases. CDR3: CAWSVGNEQFF. The CDR3 nucleotides read TGTGCCTGGAGTGTGGGGAATGAGCAGTTCTTC.

V and J are TRBV7-6 and TRBJ2-3, with D maybe TRBD2 (8 bases). Germline assignment: CDR1 SGHVS and CDR2 FNYEAQ. V shed 4 bases and J shed 0 bases, with 38 bases lying between them. This CDR3 region has 24 residues. CDR3 DNA: TGTGCCAGCAGCTCTCCGACTAGCGTATCTGGTCCCGAGGGGGCTCTAGGAAGCACAGATACGCAGTATTTT. Encoded protein: CASSSPTSVSGPEGALGSTDTQYF.

The chain links TRBV15 to TRBJ1-1, with a weak D call TRBD1 (6 bases). The CDR3 extends over 14 amino acids. Germline V gives CDR1 LNHNV, CDR2 YYDKDF (reference sequence). V gave up 5 bases and J gave up 4 bases, with 14 bases separating them. The CDR3 DNA is TGTGCCACCAGCGGCCAGGGGTTGGGCACTGAAGCTTTCTTT. Residues: CATSGQGLGTEAFF. The variable domain in full, completed from reference TRBV15 and TRBJ1-1, reads DAMVIQNPRYQVTQFGKPVTLSCSQTLNHNVMYWYQQKSSQAPKLLFHYYDKDFNNEADTPDNFQSRRPNTSFCFLDIRSPGLGDTAMYLCATSGQGLGTEAFFGQGTRLTVV.

V usage is TRBV2 and J usage is TRBJ1-5; 12 bases are shared with TRBD1. CDR3 length: 18 amino acids. V dropped 6 bases and J dropped 0; count of bases not matched to a gene: 9. CDR1 and CDR2 (germline): SNHLY, FYNNEI. The CDR3 DNA is TGTGCCAGCAGCAAGCGCGGGACAGGGGGCCTTAGCAATCAGCCCCAGCATTTT. It is translated as CASSKRGTGGLSNQPQHF.

V gene TRBV5-1 combines with J gene TRBJ2-7; a possible D gene is TRBD2 (6 bases). Trimming shortened V by 5 bases and J by 0 bases, and 9 bases separated the two germline ends. In germline, CDR1 is SGHRS, CDR2 YFSETQ. The CDR3 spans 13 residues. DNA for the CDR3: TGCGCCAGCAGGGGGGGAAGCTCCTACGAGCAGTACTTC. Translating it yields CASRGGSSYEQYF. The full variable domain, with the rest looked up from reference TRBV5-1 and TRBJ2-7, is KAGVTQTPRYLIKTRGQQVTLSCSPISGHRSVSWYQQTPGQGLQFLFEYFSETQRNKGNFPGRFSGRQFSNSRSEMNVSTLELGDSALYLCASRGGSSYEQYFGPGTRLTVT.

The chain couples TRBV4-1 to TRBJ2-1; 9 positions match TRBD1. The CDR3 runs to 16 residues. The V segment lost 3 bases and the J segment 9 bases; nucleotides outside the gene matches: 12. Per the germline V gene, CDR1 is MGHRA and CDR2 is YSYEKL. In nucleotides, the CDR3 is TGCGCCAGCAGCCACGGCGGACCGGGACAGGGTCTTGAGCAGTTCTTC. It codes for CASSHGGPGQGLEQFF.

The rearrangement joins TRBV5-4 to TRBJ1-1, with a weak D call TRBD1 (6 bases). Germline lookup yields CDR1 SGHNT and CDR2 YYREEE (reference sequence). V was shortened by 9 bases and J by 4 bases, with 13 bases between the two germline ends. The CDR3 spans 12 residues. CDR3 sequence reads: CAIYTGSTEAFF. The DNA of the CDR3 is TGTGCCATCTACACAGGGTCCACTGAAGCTTTCTTT.